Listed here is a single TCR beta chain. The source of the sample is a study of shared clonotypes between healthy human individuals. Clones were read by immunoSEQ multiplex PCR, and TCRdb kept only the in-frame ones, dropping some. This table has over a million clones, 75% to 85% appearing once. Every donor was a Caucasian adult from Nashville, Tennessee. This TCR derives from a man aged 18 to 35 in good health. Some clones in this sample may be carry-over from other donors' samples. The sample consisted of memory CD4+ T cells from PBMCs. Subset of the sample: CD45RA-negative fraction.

Here the CDR3 reads CASSHRGYEQYF. The CDR3 DNA sequence: TGCGCCAGCAGTCACCGGGGCTACGAGCAGTACTTC. The chain links TRBV23-1 to TRBJ2-7; tentatively, D is TRBD2 (5 bases). TRBV23-1 is assigned to the ORF class and has an uncertain function. The length of the CDR3 is 12 residues. The V end lost 3 bases, the J end lost 3 bases, and 6 bases lay between the germline ends.